Presented here are 8 T cell receptor beta chains from one specimen sequenced in a study of T cell changes during pregnancy in multiple sclerosis (dated by TCRdb to 2018 to 2020). Libraries were built with the immunoSEQ multiplex PCR assay. Held by TCRdb, this immuneACCESS table contains in-frame sequences only and omits some clones. Under half of the omission traces to an unresolved V gene where checked; the cause of the rest is unknown. For this sample there are tens of thousands of clones; around 92% appear just once. The ten top clones hold about 2.3% of the sample. The specimen was peripheral blood, collected in the third trimester of pregnancy. These receptors all stem from a female donor in good health, enrolled as a control in a pregnancy study.

The chain combines TRBV29-1 with TRBJ2-5; 9 bases are shared with TRBD1. V lost 1 base, J lost 4 bases, and 10 bases stayed unmatched. Per germline, CDR1 SQVTM and CDR2 ANQGSEA. This CDR3 comprises 16 residues. CDR3: CSVEGDPDRGGETQYF. CDR3 bases: TGCAGCGTTGAAGGGGACCCGGACAGGGGAGGAGAGACCCAGTACTTC.

This CDR3 is CASSLRQFYEQYF. The CDR3 DNA reads TGTGCCAGCAGCCTAAGACAGTTCTACGAGCAGTACTTC. The rearrangement links TRBV7-9 to TRBJ2-7; possible D gene TRBD1, 5 bases. The CDR3 runs 13 residues. V lost 5 bases and J 3 bases, leaving 11 bases between the germline ends. Germline assignment: CDR1 SEHNR and CDR2 FQNEAQ (reference sequence).

This chain connects TRBV28 to TRBJ1-1; 7 nucleotides line up with TRBD1. V was pared by 5 bases and J by 1 base, with 10 bases of the junction left unmatched. The CDR3 contains 16 residues. The germline gives CDR1 MDHEN, CDR2 SYDVKM. CDR3 sequence: CASSPTGAPWNTEAFF. CDR3 bases: TGTGCCAGCAGTCCCACAGGGGCCCCTTGGAACACTGAAGCTTTCTTT.

This clone was observed a single time. The rearrangement uses TRBV2 and TRBJ1-2, with 10 bases identical to TRBD1. Per germline, CDR1 SNHLY and CDR2 FYNNEI. The CDR3 contains 13 residues. V dropped 7 bases and J dropped 6; count of bases not matched to a gene: 5. CDR3 loop: CASNTGTGDGYTF. In DNA, the CDR3 is TGTGCCAGCAACACCGGGACAGGGGATGGCTACACCTTC.

The chain has TRBV6-6 and TRBJ2-2, with D possibly matching TRBD1 (7 bases). Trimming took off 5 bases at V and 7 bases at J, with 17 bases between the two ends. The CDR3 contains 15 residues. The germline V gene has CDR1 MNHNY and CDR2 SVGAGI (reference sequence). CDR3: CASSHRQGGDGELFF. The CDR3 DNA reads as TGTGCCAGCAGTCACAGACAGGGCGGGGACGGGGAGCTGTTTTTT.

The chain employs TRBV13 and TRBJ2-7, with 8 bases fitting TRBD2. This CDR3 is built from 14 residues. The germline V gene has CDR1 PRHDT and CDR2 FYEKMQ (reference sequence). V was pared by 4 bases and J by 2 bases, with 4 bases of the junction left unmatched. CDR3 sequence reads: CASSSLAGTYEQYF. Written as DNA, the CDR3 is TGTGCCAGCAGCTCATTAGCGGGAACCTACGAGCAGTACTTC.

This chain joins TRBV7-9 and TRBJ1-2, with no clear D. The V gene's germline CDR1 is SEHNR and CDR2 FQNEAQ (reference sequence). There are 13 residues in the CDR3. V was pared by 10 bases and J by 4 bases, with 16 bases between. In nucleotides, the CDR3 is TGTGCCACATCACCAGCCGGGTCCTATGGCTACACCTTC. It codes for CATSPAGSYGYTF.

The chain links TRBV6-6 to TRBJ2-1, with 10 bases aligning to TRBD2. The J segment lost 1 base and the V segment lost 4 bases, leaving 4 bases of the junction unmatched. Germline V gene lookup returns CDR1 MNHNY and CDR2 SVGAGI (reference sequence). The CDR3 loop spans 16 amino acids. The DNA of the CDR3 is TGTGCCAGCAGTTCCCCGACTAGCGGGTCCTACAATGAGCAGTTCTTC. The encoded protein is CASSSPTSGSYNEQFF.